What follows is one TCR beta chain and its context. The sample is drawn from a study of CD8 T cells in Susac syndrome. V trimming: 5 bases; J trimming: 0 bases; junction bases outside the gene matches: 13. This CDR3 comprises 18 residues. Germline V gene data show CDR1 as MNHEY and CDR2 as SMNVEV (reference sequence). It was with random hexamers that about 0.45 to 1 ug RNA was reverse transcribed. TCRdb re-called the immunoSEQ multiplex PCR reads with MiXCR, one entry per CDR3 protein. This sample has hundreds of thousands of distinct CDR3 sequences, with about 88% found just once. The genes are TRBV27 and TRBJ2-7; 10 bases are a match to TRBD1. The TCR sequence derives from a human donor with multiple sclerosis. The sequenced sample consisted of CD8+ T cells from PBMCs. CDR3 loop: CASSQRLYGDRGSYEQYF. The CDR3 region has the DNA TGTGCCAGCAGTCAAAGGCTCTATGGGGACAGGGGCTCCTACGAGCAGTACTTC.